The next 2 T cell receptor beta chains were all read from a single sample in a study of cytomegalovirus exposure and HLA in healthy donors (dated by TCRdb to about 2017). Libraries came from the immunoSEQ multiplex PCR assay. The multiplex PCR relied on a mix of 60 forward primers for TCR Vbeta segments and 13 reverse primers for TCR Jbeta segments. TCRdb's version of the immuneACCESS table is confined to in-frame rearrangements and falls short of the full clone set. An unresolved V gene accounts for under half of the shortfall where checked; the remainder is of unknown origin. Recorded for this sample are about 170,000 clones; about 82% of them occurred a single time. The ten largest clones take up about 0.8% of the sample. Sequencing was carried out using PBMCs. These receptors were collected from a woman aged 18-30 years in good health and CMV-seronegative.

This chain uses TRBV25-1 with TRBJ2-1, with a weak D call TRBD1 (6 bases). This CDR3 is 15 amino acids long. V was pared by 3 bases and J by 3 bases, with 12 bases between. Germline values: CDR1 MGHDK, CDR2 SYGVNS. Written as DNA, the CDR3 is TGTGCCAGCAGTGATAACACAGGGATCTACAATGAGCAGTTCTTC. It specifies CASSDNTGIYNEQFF.

This chain joins TRBV28 and TRBJ1-4, with 8 bases matching TRBD1. The CDR3 covers 14 residues. With V trimmed by 2 bases and J by 6 bases, 2 bases remained unmatched. Germline assignment: CDR1 MDHEN and CDR2 SYDVKM. The CDR3 bases are TGTGCCAGCAGTTTACAGGGGGCTCATGAAAAACTGTTTTTT. Translation gives CASSLQGAHEKLFF.